Here is one T cell receptor beta chain with its context. This specimen belongs to a study of neoadjuvant anti-PD-1 for oral cavity cancer. The V gene lost 5 bases and the J gene lost 6 bases, with 7 bases spanning the gap. Germline V CDR1 and CDR2: KGHSH, LQKENI. CDR3 length: 12 residues. Clones were sequenced by immunoSEQ multiplex PCR, and TCRdb holds only the in-frame ones, with some missing. The sample holds several thousand clones, approximately 60% seen once. The sequencing used tumor tissue, collected before nivolumab (anti-PD-1) treatment. The TCR comes from a person aged 35 to 85 with oral cavity squamous cell carcinoma. The chain employs TRBV18 and TRBJ2-2, with D possibly being TRBD1 (5 bases). CDR3 coding DNA: TGTGCCAGCTCAAGACAGCCCGGGGAGCTGTTTTTT. Encoded protein: CASSRQPGELFF.